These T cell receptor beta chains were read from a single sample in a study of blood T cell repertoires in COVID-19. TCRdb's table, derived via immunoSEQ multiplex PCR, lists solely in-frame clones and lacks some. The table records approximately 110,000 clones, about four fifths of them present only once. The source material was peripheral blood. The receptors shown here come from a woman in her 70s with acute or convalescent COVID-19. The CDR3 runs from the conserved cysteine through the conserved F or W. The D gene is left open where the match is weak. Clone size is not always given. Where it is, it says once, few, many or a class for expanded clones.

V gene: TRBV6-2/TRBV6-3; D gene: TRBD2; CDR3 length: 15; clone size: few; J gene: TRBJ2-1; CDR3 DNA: TGTGCCAGCAGCGATAGCGGGAGGGGATACAATGAGCAGTTCTTC; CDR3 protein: CASSDSGRGYNEQFF
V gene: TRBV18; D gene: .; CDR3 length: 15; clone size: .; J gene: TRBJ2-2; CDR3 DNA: TGTGCCAGCTCACCTGGAGGGAGGTACACCGGGGAGCTGTTTTTT; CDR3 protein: CASSPGGRYTGELFF
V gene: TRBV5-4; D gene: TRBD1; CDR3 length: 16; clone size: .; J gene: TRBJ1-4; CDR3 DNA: TGTGCCAGCAGCCAAGTTACAGGGGGCAAGAATGAAAAACTGTTTTTT; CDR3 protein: CASSQVTGGKNEKLFF
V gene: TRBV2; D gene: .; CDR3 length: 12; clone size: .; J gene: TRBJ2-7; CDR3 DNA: TGTGCCAGCGGGACATTCGTCTACGAGCAGTACTTC; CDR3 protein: CASGTFVYEQYF
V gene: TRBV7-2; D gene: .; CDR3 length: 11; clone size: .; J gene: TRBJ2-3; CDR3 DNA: TGTGCCAGCACCCGGGAATTTACGCAGTATTTT; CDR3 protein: CASTREFTQYF
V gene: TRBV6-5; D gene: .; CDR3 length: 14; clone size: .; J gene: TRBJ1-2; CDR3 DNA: TGTGCCAGCAGTAGAACAGGGAGTAACTATGGCTACACCTTC; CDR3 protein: CASSRTGSNYGYTF
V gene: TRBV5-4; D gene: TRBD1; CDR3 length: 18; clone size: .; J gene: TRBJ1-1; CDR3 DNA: TGTGCCAGCAGCCCAGGCCCGGGACAGGGTAACCCGAACACTGAAGCTTTCTTT; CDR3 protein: CASSPGPGQGNPNTEAFF
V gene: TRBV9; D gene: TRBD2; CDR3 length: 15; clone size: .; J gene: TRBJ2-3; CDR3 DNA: TGTGCCAGCAGCTCTAGCGGGAGGGGCACAGATACGCAGTATTTT; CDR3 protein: CASSSSGRGTDTQYF
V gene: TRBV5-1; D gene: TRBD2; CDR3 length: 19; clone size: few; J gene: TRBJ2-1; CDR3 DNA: TGCGCCAGCAGCTTGCTAGCGGGAGGCCCATCGAACTCCTACAATGAGCAGTTCTTC; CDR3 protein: CASSLLAGGPSNSYNEQFF
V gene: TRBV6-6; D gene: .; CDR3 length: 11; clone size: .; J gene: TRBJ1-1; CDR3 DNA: TGTGCCAGCACAGTTAACACTGAAGCTTTCTTT; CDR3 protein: CASTVNTEAFF
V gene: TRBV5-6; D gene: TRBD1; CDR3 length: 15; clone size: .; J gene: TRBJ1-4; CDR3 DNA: TGTGCCAGCAGCCTGTGGACAGGGCTTAATGAAAAACTGTTTTTT; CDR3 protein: CASSLWTGLNEKLFF
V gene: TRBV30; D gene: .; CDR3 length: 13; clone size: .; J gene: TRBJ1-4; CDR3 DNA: TGTGCCTGGAGTCCGGGGTTTGATGAAAAACTGTTTTTT; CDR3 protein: CAWSPGFDEKLFF
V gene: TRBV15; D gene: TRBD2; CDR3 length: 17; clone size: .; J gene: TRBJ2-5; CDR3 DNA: TGTGCCACCAGCAGAGGGTCGGGAGCGGGAGCACCAGAGACCCAGTACTTC; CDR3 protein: CATSRGSGAGAPETQYF
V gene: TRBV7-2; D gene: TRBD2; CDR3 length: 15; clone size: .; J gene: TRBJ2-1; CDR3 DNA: TGTGCCAGCGGACTACTAGCGGGGAGACACAATGAGCAGTTCTTC; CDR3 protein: CASGLLAGRHNEQFF
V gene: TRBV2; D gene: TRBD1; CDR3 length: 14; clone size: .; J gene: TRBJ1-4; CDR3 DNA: TGTGCCAGCACCTTCCAGGGGGCCGATGAAAAACTGTTTTTT; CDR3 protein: CASTFQGADEKLFF
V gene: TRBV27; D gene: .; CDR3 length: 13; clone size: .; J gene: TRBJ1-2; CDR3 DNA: TGTGCCAGCAGCCCCGACAGGCTTCATGGCTACACCTTC; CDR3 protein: CASSPDRLHGYTF
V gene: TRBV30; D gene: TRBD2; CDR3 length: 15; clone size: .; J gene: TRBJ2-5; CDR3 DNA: TGTGCCTGGAGCGTAGCGGGGAGGTCGAGGGAGACCCAGTACTTC; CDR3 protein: CAWSVAGRSRETQYF
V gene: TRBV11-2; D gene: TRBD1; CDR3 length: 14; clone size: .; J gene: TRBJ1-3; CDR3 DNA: TGTGCCAGCAGCTTAGCACACACAGGGGGCGGAATATATTTT; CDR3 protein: CASSLAHTGGGIYF
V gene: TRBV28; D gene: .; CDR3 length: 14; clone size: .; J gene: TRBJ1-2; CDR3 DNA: TGTGCCAGCAGTTTATGGGGGGCCTCCTATGGCTACACCTTC; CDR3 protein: CASSLWGASYGYTF
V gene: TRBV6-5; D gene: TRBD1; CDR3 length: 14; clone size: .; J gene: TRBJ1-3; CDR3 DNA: TGTGCCAGCAGCGTGGACAGGGTTGGAAACACCATATATTTT; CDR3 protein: CASSVDRVGNTIYF
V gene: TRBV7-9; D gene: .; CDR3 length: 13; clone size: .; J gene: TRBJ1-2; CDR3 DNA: TGTGCCAGCAGCTTAGCGGGGCCAGGGGGCTACACCTTC; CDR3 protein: CASSLAGPGGYTF
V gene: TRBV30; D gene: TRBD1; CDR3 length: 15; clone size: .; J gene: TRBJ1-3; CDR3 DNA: TGTGCCTGGAACCCGGACAGGGGGCTTGGAAACACCATATATTTT; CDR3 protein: CAWNPDRGLGNTIYF
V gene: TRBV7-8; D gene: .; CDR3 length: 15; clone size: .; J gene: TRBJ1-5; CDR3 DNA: TGTGCCAGCAGCTCCTATGCGGGGAGCAATCAGCCCCAGCATTTT; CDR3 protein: CASSSYAGSNQPQHF
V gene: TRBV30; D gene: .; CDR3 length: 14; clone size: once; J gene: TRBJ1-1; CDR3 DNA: TGTGCCTGGAAGGCACTACTGGAGGGCACTGAAGCTTTCTTT; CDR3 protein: CAWKALLEGTEAFF
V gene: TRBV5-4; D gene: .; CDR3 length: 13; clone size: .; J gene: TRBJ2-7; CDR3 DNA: TGTGCCAGCAGCGCTGGACTACTTTACGAGCAGTACTTC; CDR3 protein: CASSAGLLYEQYF
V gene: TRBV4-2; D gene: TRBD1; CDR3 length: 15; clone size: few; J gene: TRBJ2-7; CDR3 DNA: TGTGCCAGCAGCCAAGAAGGACAGGGCAACGACGAGCAGTACTTC; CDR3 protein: CASSQEGQGNDEQYF
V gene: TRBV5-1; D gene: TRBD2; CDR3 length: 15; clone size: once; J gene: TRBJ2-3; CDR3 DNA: TGCGCCAGCAGCCCCCGGGGCGGGAGGGCAAATACGCAGTATTTT; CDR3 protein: CASSPRGGRANTQYF
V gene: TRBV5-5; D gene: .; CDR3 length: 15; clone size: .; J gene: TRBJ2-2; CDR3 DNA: TGTGCCAGCAGCCCCGGGAGTGGGGCCACCGGGGAGCTGTTTTTT; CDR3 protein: CASSPGSGATGELFF
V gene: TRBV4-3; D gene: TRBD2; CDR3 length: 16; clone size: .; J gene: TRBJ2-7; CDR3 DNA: TGCGCCAGCAGCCAAGAGGTACGGGGGGGCTCCTACGAGCAGTACTTC; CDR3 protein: CASSQEVRGGSYEQYF
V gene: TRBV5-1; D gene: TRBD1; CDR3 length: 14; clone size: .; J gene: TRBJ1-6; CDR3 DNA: TGCGCCAGCAGCTTGGGACAGGGGAGCTCACCCCTCCACTTT; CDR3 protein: CASSLGQGSSPLHF
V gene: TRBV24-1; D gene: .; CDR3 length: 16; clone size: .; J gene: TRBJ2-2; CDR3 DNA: TGTGCCACCAGTGATTTGGGCCGCTCGAACACCGGGGAGCTGTTTTTT; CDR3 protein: CATSDLGRSNTGELFF
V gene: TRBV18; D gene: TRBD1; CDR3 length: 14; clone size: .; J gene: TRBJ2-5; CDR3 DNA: TGTGCCAGCTCACCAGACAGGGGGCAAGAGACCCAGTACTTC; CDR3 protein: CASSPDRGQETQYF
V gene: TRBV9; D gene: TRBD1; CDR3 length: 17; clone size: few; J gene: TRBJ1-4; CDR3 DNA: TGTGCCAGCAGCGATGACAGGGGCCCACTTTCTAATGAAAAACTGTTTTTT; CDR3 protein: CASSDDRGPLSNEKLFF
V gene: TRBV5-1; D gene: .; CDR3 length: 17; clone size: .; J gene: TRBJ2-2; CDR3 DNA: TGCGCCAGCAGCTTGGATCCCTGGAGGGGCAGGACCGGGGAGCTGTTTTTT; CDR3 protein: CASSLDPWRGRTGELFF
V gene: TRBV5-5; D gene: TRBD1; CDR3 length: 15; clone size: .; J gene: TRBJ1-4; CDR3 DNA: TGTGCCAGCAGCGCCCTACAGGGGGACAATGAAAAACTGTTTTTT; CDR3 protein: CASSALQGDNEKLFF
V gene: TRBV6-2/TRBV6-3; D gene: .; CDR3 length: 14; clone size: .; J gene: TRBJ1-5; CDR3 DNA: TGTGCCAGCAGTTTTATGGGGGCTTCTCAGCCCCAGCATTTT; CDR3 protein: CASSFMGASQPQHF
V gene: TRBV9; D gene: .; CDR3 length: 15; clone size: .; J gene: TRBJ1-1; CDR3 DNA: TGTGCCAGCAGCGTAGGGCACAGCCTGAACACTGAAGCTTTCTTT; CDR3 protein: CASSVGHSLNTEAFF
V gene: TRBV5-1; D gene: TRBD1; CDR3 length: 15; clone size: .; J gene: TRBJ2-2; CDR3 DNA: TGCGCCAGCAGCCAGACAGGGCCGAACACCGGGGAGCTGTTTTTT; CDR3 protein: CASSQTGPNTGELFF
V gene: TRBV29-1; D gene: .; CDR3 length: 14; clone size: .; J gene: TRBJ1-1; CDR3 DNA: TGCAGCGTGGACCCAGGGGTGGCGAACACTGAAGCTTTCTTT; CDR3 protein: CSVDPGVANTEAFF
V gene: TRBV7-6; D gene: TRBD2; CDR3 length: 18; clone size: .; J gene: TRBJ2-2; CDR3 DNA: TGTGCCAGCTTCCCCAGGACTAGCGGGTCATTAAGCACCGGGGAGCTGTTTTTT; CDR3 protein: CASFPRTSGSLSTGELFF
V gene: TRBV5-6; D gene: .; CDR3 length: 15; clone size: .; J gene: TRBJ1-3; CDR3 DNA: TGTGCCAGCAGCCTGACAGTCATGTCTGGAAACACCATATATTTT; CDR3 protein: CASSLTVMSGNTIYF
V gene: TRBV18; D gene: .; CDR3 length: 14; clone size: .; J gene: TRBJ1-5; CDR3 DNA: TGTGCCAGCTCAACCCGGACAGACCATCAGCCCCAGCATTTT; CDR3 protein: CASSTRTDHQPQHF
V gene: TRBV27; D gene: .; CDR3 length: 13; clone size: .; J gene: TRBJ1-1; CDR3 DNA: TGTGCCAGCAGTTTAGGCAGGGTTGCGGTGGCTTTCTTT; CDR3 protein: CASSLGRVAVAFF
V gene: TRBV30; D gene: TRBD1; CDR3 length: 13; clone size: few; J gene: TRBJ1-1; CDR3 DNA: TGTGCCTGGACGACAGGGCTGAACACTGAAGCTTTCTTT; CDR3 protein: CAWTTGLNTEAFF
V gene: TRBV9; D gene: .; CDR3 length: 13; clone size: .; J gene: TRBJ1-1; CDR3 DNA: TGTGCCAGCAGCGCCCCCCGGGGGACCGAAGCTTTCTTT; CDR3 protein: CASSAPRGTEAFF
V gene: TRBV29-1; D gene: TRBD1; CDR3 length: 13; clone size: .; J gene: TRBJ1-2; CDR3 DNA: TGCAGCGTTGAAGGAGGGGGCCACGGCGGCTACACCTTC; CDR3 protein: CSVEGGGHGGYTF
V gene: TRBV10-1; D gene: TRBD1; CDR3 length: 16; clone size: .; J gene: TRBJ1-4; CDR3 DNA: TGCGCCAGCAGGACAGGGGGCGTGACGGGTAGTGAAAAACTGTTTTTT; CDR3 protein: CASRTGGVTGSEKLFF
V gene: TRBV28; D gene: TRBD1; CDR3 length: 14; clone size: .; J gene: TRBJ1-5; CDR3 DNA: TGTGCCAGCACCCTACAGGGGACCCATCAGCCCCAGCATTTT; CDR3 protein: CASTLQGTHQPQHF
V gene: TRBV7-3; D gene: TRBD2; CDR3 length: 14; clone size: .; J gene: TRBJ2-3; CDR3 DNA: TGTGCCAGCAGCTTAACTAGCGGGAGCTTTACGCAGTATTTT; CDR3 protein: CASSLTSGSFTQYF
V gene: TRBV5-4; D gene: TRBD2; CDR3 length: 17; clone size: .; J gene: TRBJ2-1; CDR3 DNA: TGTGCCAGCAGCCGCAGGGGCGGGGGGCTAAGTTACAATGAGCAGTTCTTC; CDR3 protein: CASSRRGGGLSYNEQFF
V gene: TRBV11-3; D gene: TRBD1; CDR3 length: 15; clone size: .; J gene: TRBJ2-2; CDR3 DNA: TGTGCCAGCAGCAGGGGGACAGGGGGGACCGGGGAGCTGTTTTTT; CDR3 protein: CASSRGTGGTGELFF
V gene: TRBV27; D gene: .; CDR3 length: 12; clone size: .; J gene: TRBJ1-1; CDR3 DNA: TGTGCCGTGCAGGGTTTGAACACTGAAGCTTTCTTT; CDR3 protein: CAVQGLNTEAFF
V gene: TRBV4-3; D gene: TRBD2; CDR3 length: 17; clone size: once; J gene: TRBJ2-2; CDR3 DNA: TGCGCCAGCAGCCAAGGGGGCCGGGGGGGCAACACCGGGGAGCTGTTTTTT; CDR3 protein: CASSQGGRGGNTGELFF
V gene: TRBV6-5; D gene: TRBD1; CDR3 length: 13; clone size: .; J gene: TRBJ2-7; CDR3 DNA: TGTGCCAGCAGCCACAGGGGGCTCTACGAGCAGTACTTC; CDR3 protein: CASSHRGLYEQYF
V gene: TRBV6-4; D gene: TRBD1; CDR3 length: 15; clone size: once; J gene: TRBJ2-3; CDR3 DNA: TGTGCCAGCAGTGAGAACGCAGGGGGCCACCATACGCAGTATTTT; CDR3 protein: CASSENAGGHHTQYF
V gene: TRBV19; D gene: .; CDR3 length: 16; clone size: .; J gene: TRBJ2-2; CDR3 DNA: TGTGCCAGTAGTATCTTAGGTGGGCGTAACACCGGGGAGCTGTTTTTT; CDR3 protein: CASSILGGRNTGELFF
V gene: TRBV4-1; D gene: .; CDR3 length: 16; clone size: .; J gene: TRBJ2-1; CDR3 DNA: TGCGCCAGCAGCCACATCGGGGTCCGCTCCTACAATGAGCAGTTCTTC; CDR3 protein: CASSHIGVRSYNEQFF